The clone carrying this T cell receptor (beta chain) showed up just a few times. This entry is derived from a study of response to subunit inactivated influenza vaccine. V lost 4 bases to trimming and J lost 1 base; unmatched junction nucleotides: 7. The length of the CDR3 is 15 residues. From germline, CDR1 is SGHNT and CDR2 YYREEE (reference sequence). TCRdb re-analysed the RT-PCR reads in MiXCR, keeping a single row per CDR3 protein. The data hold hundreds of thousands of distinct CDR3 sequences, with about 11% observed a single time. These records were also assigned to another study, of T cells expressing NK-cell markers. That study adds: What made the TCR beta cDNA was 5'RACE template switching with UMIs.

The receptor was isolated from a man over 45 who received an inactivated influenza vaccine. Material: PBMCs from blood, obtained on the day of vaccination. The rearrangement links TRBV5-4 to TRBJ2-7; 8 positions agree with TRBD2. The CDR3 is CASSPSTSVSYEQYF. CDR3 bases: TGTGCCAGCAGCCCGTCGACTAGCGTTTCCTACGAGCAGTACTTC.